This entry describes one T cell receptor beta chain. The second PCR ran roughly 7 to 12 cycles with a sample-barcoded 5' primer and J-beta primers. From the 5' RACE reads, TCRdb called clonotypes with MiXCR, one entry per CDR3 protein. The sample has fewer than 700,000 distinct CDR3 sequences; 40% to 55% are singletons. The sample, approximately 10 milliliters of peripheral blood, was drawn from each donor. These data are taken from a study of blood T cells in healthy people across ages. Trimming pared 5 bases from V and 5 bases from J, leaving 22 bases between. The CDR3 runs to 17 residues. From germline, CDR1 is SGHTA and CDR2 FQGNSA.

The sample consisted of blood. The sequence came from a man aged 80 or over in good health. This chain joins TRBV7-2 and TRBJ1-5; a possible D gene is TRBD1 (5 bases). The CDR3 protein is CASSIQPGLRHDQPQHF. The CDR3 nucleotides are TGTGCCAGCAGCATACAACCGGGACTCCGGCACGATCAGCCCCAGCATTTT.